The TCR beta chain under discussion was sequenced for a study of metastatic and nonmetastatic thyroid tumors. Prior to thyroid surgery, none of the patients had received any treatment. TCRdb re-analyzed the PCR reads through MiXCR. The sample shows about 33,000 clones, around 15% of them seen only once. This CDR3 has 14 amino acids. The V end was cut by 2 bases, the J end by 2 bases, with 10 bases between. Per germline, CDR1 KGHSH and CDR2 LQKENI. V and J are TRBV18 and TRBJ2-7; the D is unclear. The sequencing sample was made of blood. The source of this sequence is a female donor with papillary thyroid cancer or a benign thyroid nodule (not recorded which). Some clones in this sample may be carry-over from other donors' samples. The CDR3 DNA sequence: TGTGCCAGCTCACCAAACAGAGTACCCTACGAGCAGTACTTC. Encoded protein: CASSPNRVPYEQYF. The full variable domain, its missing parts supplied by reference TRBV18 and TRBJ2-7, is NAGVMQNPRHLVRRRGQEARLRCSPMKGHSHVYWYRQLPEEGLKFMVYLQKENIIDESGMPKERFSAEFPKEGPSILRIQQVVRGDSAAYFCASSPNRVPYEQYFGPGTRLTVT.